These 22 T cell receptor beta chains were all obtained from the same sample, sequenced in a study of T-cell reconstitution after alpha-beta-depleted transplantation in children. Unique molecular identifiers tagged the TCRbeta library. Via MiXCR, TCRdb re-called the PCR reads, giving one row per CDR3 protein. The sample lists about 440,000 distinct CDR3 sequences; 43% were seen once. The source material was PBMCs, sampled before TCRalphabeta/CD19-depleted stem cell transplant. Receptors were obtained from a girl aged 2-9 years with aplastic anemia, due to receive a stem cell transplant.

The J gene is TRBJ2-2, the V gene TRBV30; 8 bases fit TRBD2. The V and J ends lost 1 base and 7 bases, in that order; junction bases with no gene match: 14. The CDR3 has 17 amino acids. Germline CDR1 and CDR2: GTSNPN and SVGIG (reference sequence). The chain's CDR3 is CAWSALSAAGGGGELFF. The CDR3 bases are TGTGCCTGGAGTGCCCTCTCTGCGGCGGGAGGTGGCGGGGAGCTGTTTTTT. Full variable domain (rest looked up from reference TRBV30 and TRBJ2-2): SQTIHQWPATLVQPVGSPLSLECTVEGTSNPNLYWYRQAAGRGLQLLFYSVGIGQISSEVPQNLSASRPQDRQFILSSKKLLLSDSGFYLCAWSALSAAGGGGELFFGEGSRLTVL.

The chain links TRBV30 to TRBJ2-7; D unclear. The length of the CDR3 is 12 residues. Trimming cost V 2 bases and J 0 bases, with 5 bases left between them. Germline lookup yields CDR1 GTSNPN and CDR2 SVGIG (reference sequence). The DNA of the CDR3 is TGTGCCTGGAGTACCAACTCCTACGAGCAGTACTTC. Translation gives CAWSTNSYEQYF.

The chain recombines TRBV20-1 with TRBJ1-5; 7 nucleotides line up with TRBD1. CDR1 DFQATT and CDR2 SNEGSKA come from the germline V gene (reference sequence). J gave up 0 bases and V 4 bases, and 3 bases lay outside the gene matches. The CDR3 is 14 residues long. The CDR3 sequence: CSAMGTDSNQPQHF. The CDR3 nucleotides read TGCAGTGCTATGGGGACAGATAGCAATCAGCCCCAGCATTTT.

The rearrangement joins TRBV7-2 to TRBJ2-3; 7 bases match TRBD1. Trimming cost V 3 bases and J 2 bases; bases outside gene matches: 5. Germline assignment: CDR1 SGHTA and CDR2 FQGNSA. This CDR3 has 15 residues. CDR3 DNA sequence: TGTGCCAGCAGCTTGCAGGGGGTCTCCACAGATACGCAGTATTTT. Protein: CASSLQGVSTDTQYF.

This sequence joins TRBV19 and TRBJ2-7; D may be TRBD2 (5 bases). Trimming cost V 4 bases and J 2 bases, with 9 bases left between them. Germline V gene lookup returns CDR1 LNHDA and CDR2 SQIVND (reference sequence). CDR3 length: 13 amino acids. The CDR3 loop reads CASSKDGTYEQYF. CDR3 DNA sequence: TGTGCCAGTAGTAAAGACGGGACCTACGAGCAGTACTTC.

The genes are TRBV12-3 or TRBV12-4 and TRBJ2-7; no definite D call. The CDR3 contains 14 residues. The germline V and J ends were trimmed by 4 bases and 0 bases, with 10 bases remaining between them. The CDR3 sequence: CASSSSGFSYEQYF. The CDR3 DNA reads as TGTGCCAGCAGTTCATCCGGGTTCTCCTACGAGCAGTACTTC.

The CDR3 nucleotides read TGCGCCAGCAGCTTGCTCGGGAATGCTAAAGAGACCCAGTACTTC. It specifies CASSLLGNAKETQYF. V usage is TRBV5-1 and J usage is TRBJ2-5; D is possibly TRBD2 (5 bases). CDR3 length: 15 residues. Deletions cut 1 base from V and 3 bases from J, with 13 bases between. The V gene's germline CDR1 is SGHRS and CDR2 YFSETQ.

V and J are TRBV4-2 and TRBJ2-1, with unresolved D. The germline V gene has CDR1 LGHNA and CDR2 YNFKEQ. This CDR3 comprises 18 residues. Trimming took off 2 bases at V and 3 bases at J, with 20 bases between the two ends. The CDR3 DNA reads TGTGCCAGCAGCCAAAAAGGACGAGTAGGAGTGGGCTACAATGAGCAGTTCTTC. It specifies CASSQKGRVGVGYNEQFF.

This rearrangement joins TRBV9 to TRBJ2-7; 10 nucleotides align to TRBD1. The CDR3 length is 15 residues. V lost 4 bases to trimming and J lost 2 bases; unmatched junction nucleotides: 6. Per the germline V gene, CDR1 is SGDLS and CDR2 is YYNGEE. The CDR3 here is CASSPGQGVAYEQYF. CDR3 nucleotide sequence: TGTGCCAGCAGCCCCGGACAGGGGGTGGCCTACGAGCAGTACTTC.

This clonotype was counted ten times or more. This rearrangement joins TRBV12-3 or TRBV12-4 to TRBJ1-1; tentative D call: TRBD1 (5 bases). The CDR3 loop spans 14 amino acids. Trimming took off 4 bases at V and 3 bases at J, with 12 bases between the two ends. In DNA, the CDR3 is TGTGCCAGCAGTTCGGGACTCGAGGACACTGAAGCTTTCTTT. Its protein product is CASSSGLEDTEAFF.

This clonotype was counted many times. V usage is TRBV12-3 or TRBV12-4 and J usage is TRBJ2-2; D is unclear. Trimming pared 5 bases from V and 4 bases from J, leaving 8 bases between. The CDR3 contains 13 residues. DNA of the CDR3: TGTGCCAGCAGTCAGGTCCTCACCGGGGAGCTGTTTTTT. The encoded protein is CASSQVLTGELFF.

The sample holds many counts of this clonotype. The chain couples TRBV2 to TRBJ2-7; 7 nucleotides align to TRBD2. After removal of 5 bases from V and 3 bases from J, the junction contained 4 bases not matched to a gene. The CDR3 consists of 13 residues. Per the germline V gene, CDR1 is SNHLY and CDR2 is FYNNEI. CDR3 sequence reads: CASSKLASYEQYF. CDR3 DNA: TGTGCCAGCAGTAAACTAGCGAGCTACGAGCAGTACTTC. The entire variable domain, with the rest obtained from reference TRBV2 and TRBJ2-7, is as follows: EPEVTQTPSHQVTQMGQEVILRCVPISNHLYFYWYRQILGQKVEFLVSFYNNEISEKSEIFDDQFSVERPDGSNFTLKIRSTKLEDSAMYFCASSKLASYEQYFGPGTRLTVT.

A remark on this clonotype: One end of the junction varies from germline; a read error may be responsible. This sequence joins TRBV10-3 and TRBJ2-7; D remains unclear. The CDR3 extends over 10 amino acids. Germline CDR1 is ENHRY and CDR2 is SYGVKD. The CDR3 region has the DNA TGTGCCACCCCGACAACGCGGTATGACTTC. Its protein product is CATPTTRYDF.

This clonotype was seen a few times. The chain is built from TRBV20-1 and TRBJ1-2, with D perhaps TRBD1 (6 bases). The germline V gene encodes CDR1 DFQATT and CDR2 SNEGSKA (reference sequence). The V end was cut by 1 base, the J end by 0 bases, with 30 bases between. The CDR3 sequence is 21 residues long. CDR3 loop: CSARAPTGTPRSLLANYGYTF. CDR3 bases: TGCAGTGCTAGAGCCCCGACAGGCACACCTAGATCTTTGTTAGCTAACTATGGCTACACCTTC.

In this sample, this clonotype turned up many times. This chain connects TRBV5-1 to TRBJ2-7; D possibly corresponds to TRBD2 (5 bases). Germline V lookup: CDR1 SGHRS, CDR2 YFSETQ. The CDR3 totals 13 residues. V shed 4 bases and J shed 6 bases, with 14 bases lying between them. CDR3 DNA: TGCGCCAGCAGCGTCGTCGGGATTGGCGAGCAGTACTTC. Protein sequence: CASSVVGIGEQYF.

The table lists this clonotype with a few counts. In nucleotides, the CDR3 is TGTGCCAGCAGCTTAGCGATGGGGGCTAGCACTGAAGCTTTCTTT. As protein: CASSLAMGASTEAFF. The chain couples TRBV7-9 to TRBJ1-1; tentatively, D is TRBD1 (6 bases). The CDR3 runs 15 residues. Germline values: CDR1 SEHNR, CDR2 FQNEAQ (reference sequence). V shed 0 bases and J shed 4 bases, with 12 bases lying between them.

This chain joins TRBV29-1 and TRBJ2-6; 9 bases fit TRBD1. Germline loops: CDR1 SQVTM, CDR2 ANQGSEA. V lost 7 bases, J lost 12 bases, and 16 bases stayed unmatched. This CDR3 region has 15 residues. CDR3 amino acids: CSAWTGAALGGVLTF. DNA for the CDR3: TGCAGCGCTTGGACAGGGGCGGCTCTGGGTGGCGTCCTGACTTTC.

For the CDR3, the DNA is TGTGCCAGCAGTGGGAGATCCAGCGAGCAGTACTTC. It translates to CASSGRSSEQYF. The gene calls are TRBV6-5 and TRBJ2-7, with TRBD2 as a possible D gene (5 bases). There are 12 residues in the CDR3. The germline V and J ends were trimmed by 5 bases and 6 bases, with 11 bases remaining between them. CDR1 and CDR2 from the germline V gene are MNHEY and SVGAGI.

The chain employs TRBV18 and TRBJ2-1; 7 positions match TRBD1. The CDR3 is 12 residues long. Germline V CDR1 and CDR2: KGHSH, LQKENI. The V and J ends lost 8 bases and 4 bases, in that order; junction bases with no gene match: 2. The CDR3 here is CASGTEYNEQFF. Here the CDR3 DNA reads TGTGCCAGCGGGACAGAGTACAATGAGCAGTTCTTC.

This clonotype was detected ten times or more. The chain links TRBV27 to TRBJ2-7, with 13 bases lining up with TRBD2. The J segment lost 6 bases and the V segment lost 5 bases, leaving 10 bases of the junction unmatched. Germline CDR1 and CDR2: MNHEY and SMNVEV (reference sequence). The CDR3 runs 16 residues. CDR3 in DNA: TGTGCCAGCAGTCGGACTAGCGGGAGACGCCTCGGCGAGCAGTACTTC. Protein sequence: CASSRTSGRRLGEQYF.

This clonotype was seen only once. This chain joins TRBV6-6 and TRBJ1-2, with D perhaps TRBD1 (6 bases). V lost 1 base and J 8 bases, leaving 11 bases between the germline ends. The CDR3 consists of 13 residues. CDR1 and CDR2 from the germline V gene are MNHNY and SVGAGI (reference sequence). The CDR3 is CASSYWAGVGYTF. CDR3 DNA: TGTGCCAGCAGTTACTGGGCAGGGGTAGGCTACACCTTC.

This clonotype was detected a few times. V and J are TRBV3-1 and TRBJ2-5, with D perhaps being TRBD1 or TRBD2 (5 bases each). CDR1 and CDR2 (germline): LGHDT, YNNKEL (reference sequence). Trimming removed 2 bases from V and 2 bases from J, with 12 bases in between. The CDR3 runs to 15 residues. The DNA of the CDR3 is TGTGCCAGCAGCCAAACAGGAGGATTTCAAGAGACCCAGTACTTC. This translates into CASSQTGGFQETQYF.